Reported below is one T cell receptor (beta chain). The source of the sample is a study of blood T cell repertoires in COVID-19. About the research overall: The United States, Italy and Spain provided the acute and convalescent COVID-19 samples.

CDR3 length: 16 amino acids. The germline V gene has CDR1 MNHNS and CDR2 SASEGT. Trimming took 2 bases from V and 4 from J; bases not matched to a gene: 3. Per the study methods: Amplification of reference gene primers provided the estimated nucleated cell counts. The repertoire was sequenced with immunoSEQ multiplex PCR; TCRdb's copy has only in-frame clones and lacks some. V and J calls and clone size are as listed in that table; D and trimming were resolved from the DNA. This sample has around 250,000 clones; approximately 83% occur once, and the top ten carry 1.5% to 2%. The TCR comes from a man younger than 45 who had recovered from COVID-19. The specimen was peripheral blood. This sequence joins TRBV6-1 and TRBJ2-1; 12 bases fit TRBD2. The CDR3 DNA reads as TGTGCCAGCAGTGAAACCCTAGCGGGGGGGTACAATGAGCAGTTCTTC. Residues: CASSETLAGGYNEQFF.